This T cell receptor beta chain was recorded in a study of blood T cell repertoires in COVID-19 (TCRdb year 2020). About the full investigation: The collaborator samples originated in the United States, Italy and Spain and spanned the acute and convalescent phases of COVID-19. Subjects who had been exposed to COVID-19, were actively infected with it, or had recovered from it provided the deeply sampled blood TCRbeta repertoires that made up the dataset. Nearly every sample came with metadata listing a de-identified subject ID, COVID-19 status, age in years and sex. The repertoires were released in a freely available public database meant as a resource for research on the immune response to SARS-CoV-2. The prospective study material was composed of cDNA or gDNA derived from T cells, B-cell-depleted T cells, or PBMCs. Where available, HLA class I and class II types were obtained from metadata supplied by the sample provider rather than from assay-based typing. Samples were obtained from the ongoing ImmuneRACE study (first 160 participants) and from 1,000 to 1,500 subjects provided by 6 global collaborators. Overall study outcomes, separate from this receptor: The amount of clinical and demographic metadata varied by source and participant and was provided uncurated.

The germline V gene supplies CDR1 WSHSY and CDR2 SAAADI. The CDR3, cysteine through phenylalanine, is 15 amino acids long. Only the CDR3 DNA is retained, 45 bases long and in frame from the first base. V is clipped by 6 bases and J by 4 bases, and the sequence between their germline boundaries is 18 bases long. Each collaborating institution followed its own protocols to collect whole blood in K2EDTA tubes. For TCRbeta analysis, collaborators shipped samples as frozen whole blood, isolated PBMCs, or DNA extracted from either of those sample types. The immunoSEQ Assay, a bias-controlled multiplex PCR, was used to amplify TCRbeta CDR3 regions from genomic DNA. As for the authors' bioinformatics: The number of nucleated cells in each sample was estimated from the amplification of reference gene primers within the assay. Sequence reads were collapsed and filtered to measure the absolute abundance of every unique TCRbeta CDR3 rearrangement. Productive Simpson clonality was computed per sample as the square root of Simpson's diversity index over productive rearrangements. What TCRdb holds here is the immuneACCESS table cut down to in-frame rearrangements. Part of the clones is not present; checked against another copy, under half of the missing clones reflect an unresolved V gene, and the others are unexplained. The DNA gave D and trimming, while V, J and clone size come from that table. The sample yields about 140,000 clones; approximately 86% were counted once. The leading ten clones occupy 7% to 10% of the sample.

Details on this clone: The antigen it recognizes is unknown. Base qualities are not at hand, and no much larger clone is one base apart.

The TCR comes from a woman in her sixties with acute or convalescent COVID-19. The sequence links TRBV10-2 to TRBJ2-5; possibly the D gene is TRBD2, per 6 matching bases. The specimen was peripheral blood. The CDR3 loop reads CASRAGLPSPETQYF. The nucleotide sequence reads TGCGCCAGCAGGGCGGGACTCCCCTCTCCAGAGACCCAGTACTTC.